This T cell receptor (beta chain) was obtained from a study of blood T cell repertoires in COVID-19 (dated by TCRdb to about 2020). About the study as a whole: Samples covering the acute and convalescent phases of COVID-19 were provided by collaborators in the United States, Italy and Spain. A de-identified subject ID, COVID-19 status, age in years and sex were almost always included in the sample metadata. Samples were obtained from the ongoing ImmuneRACE study (first 160 participants) and from over 1,000 subjects provided by 6 global collaborators. HLA class I and class II types, where available, came from metadata supplied by the sample provider rather than from assay-based typing. The repertoires were made available in a free public database intended to serve as a resource for research on the immune response to SARS-CoV-2. The material from the prospective study consisted of cDNA or gDNA derived from T cells, B-cell-depleted T cells, or PBMCs. Subjects who had been exposed to COVID-19, were actively infected with it, or had recovered from it provided the deeply sampled blood TCRbeta repertoires that made up the dataset. Study-level results and caveats: Clinical and demographic metadata were provided uncurated, with the amount varying by source and participant.

With respect to this clone: What this receptor recognizes is not known. Base-call qualities are not available, and no considerably larger clone is one nucleotide away.

Whole blood was collected in K2EDTA tubes by collaborating institutions according to the institutions' own protocols. Collaborator samples were shipped for TCRbeta analysis as frozen whole blood, isolated PBMCs, or DNA extracted from either sample type. TCRbeta CDR3 regions were amplified from genomic DNA by means of the immunoSEQ Assay, a bias-controlled multiplex PCR. The paper's processing steps were these. The number of nucleated cells in each sample was estimated from the amplification of reference gene primers within the assay. Sequence reads were collapsed and filtered to measure the absolute abundance of every unique TCRbeta CDR3 rearrangement. Productive Simpson clonality was computed per sample as the square root of Simpson's diversity index over productive rearrangements. TCRdb holds this immuneACCESS table with in-frame rearrangements only. Some clones are missing; in checked studies, unresolved V genes explain under half, and the rest has no known cause. V, J and clone size are taken as reported in that table, and D and trimming were inferred from the DNA itself. The table for this sample lists approximately 100,000 clones; approximately 86% of them were counted only once. The top ten clones comprise 10% of the sample.

V was cut back by 0 bases and J by 6 bases, leaving a gap of 15 bases between them. The CDR3 numbers 16 residues from cysteine through phenylalanine. This entry keeps only the CDR3 DNA: 48 bases, framed from base 1. The germline V gene (reference sequence) yields MNHEY for CDR1 and SMNVEV for CDR2. The sequence came from a man aged 50 or older with acute or convalescent COVID-19. The source material was peripheral blood. The V gene is TRBV27 and the J gene is TRBJ1-5; the D gene is perhaps TRBD1, on 5 matching bases. The DNA is TGTGCCAGCAGTTTATCGTCCGGCCAGGGAAGTCAGCCCCAGCATTTT. Its product reads: CASSLSSGQGSQPQHF.